This TCR beta chain was found in a study of cytomegalovirus exposure and HLA in healthy donors. The primer mix had 60 Vbeta and 13 Jbeta primers. The data were produced by immunoSEQ multiplex PCR, yet TCRdb's version contains in-frame clones alone and is incomplete. The listing records 65,000 to 95,000 clones. J lost 5 bases, V lost 3 bases, and 7 bases had no gene match. CDR1 is SGHTS and CDR2 is YDEGEE in the germline V gene. The CDR3 is 16 residues long. The study, taken as a whole, reports: Other equally common chains were less clonally expanded than HLA-associated TCR beta chains, a later analysis showed. Cytomegalovirus association was assigned to about 150 TCR beta chains.

Concerning this clone itself: What it recognizes is unknown.

The chain carries TRBV5-8 and TRBJ2-7; TRBD2 matches at 14 bases. The sequencing sample was made of PBMCs. The TCR was taken from an older woman in good health and CMV-seronegative. CDR3 amino acids: CASSSGLAGVEDEQYF. The CDR3 DNA reads TGTGCCAGCAGCTCGGGACTAGCGGGAGTTGAGGACGAGCAGTACTTC. The entire variable domain, with the rest obtained from reference TRBV5-8 and TRBJ2-7, is as follows: EAGVTQSPTHLIKTRGQQATLRCSPISGHTSVYWYQQALGLGLQFLLWYDEGEERNRGNFPPRFSGRQFPNYSSELNVNALELEDSALYLCASSSGLAGVEDEQYFGPGTRLTVT.